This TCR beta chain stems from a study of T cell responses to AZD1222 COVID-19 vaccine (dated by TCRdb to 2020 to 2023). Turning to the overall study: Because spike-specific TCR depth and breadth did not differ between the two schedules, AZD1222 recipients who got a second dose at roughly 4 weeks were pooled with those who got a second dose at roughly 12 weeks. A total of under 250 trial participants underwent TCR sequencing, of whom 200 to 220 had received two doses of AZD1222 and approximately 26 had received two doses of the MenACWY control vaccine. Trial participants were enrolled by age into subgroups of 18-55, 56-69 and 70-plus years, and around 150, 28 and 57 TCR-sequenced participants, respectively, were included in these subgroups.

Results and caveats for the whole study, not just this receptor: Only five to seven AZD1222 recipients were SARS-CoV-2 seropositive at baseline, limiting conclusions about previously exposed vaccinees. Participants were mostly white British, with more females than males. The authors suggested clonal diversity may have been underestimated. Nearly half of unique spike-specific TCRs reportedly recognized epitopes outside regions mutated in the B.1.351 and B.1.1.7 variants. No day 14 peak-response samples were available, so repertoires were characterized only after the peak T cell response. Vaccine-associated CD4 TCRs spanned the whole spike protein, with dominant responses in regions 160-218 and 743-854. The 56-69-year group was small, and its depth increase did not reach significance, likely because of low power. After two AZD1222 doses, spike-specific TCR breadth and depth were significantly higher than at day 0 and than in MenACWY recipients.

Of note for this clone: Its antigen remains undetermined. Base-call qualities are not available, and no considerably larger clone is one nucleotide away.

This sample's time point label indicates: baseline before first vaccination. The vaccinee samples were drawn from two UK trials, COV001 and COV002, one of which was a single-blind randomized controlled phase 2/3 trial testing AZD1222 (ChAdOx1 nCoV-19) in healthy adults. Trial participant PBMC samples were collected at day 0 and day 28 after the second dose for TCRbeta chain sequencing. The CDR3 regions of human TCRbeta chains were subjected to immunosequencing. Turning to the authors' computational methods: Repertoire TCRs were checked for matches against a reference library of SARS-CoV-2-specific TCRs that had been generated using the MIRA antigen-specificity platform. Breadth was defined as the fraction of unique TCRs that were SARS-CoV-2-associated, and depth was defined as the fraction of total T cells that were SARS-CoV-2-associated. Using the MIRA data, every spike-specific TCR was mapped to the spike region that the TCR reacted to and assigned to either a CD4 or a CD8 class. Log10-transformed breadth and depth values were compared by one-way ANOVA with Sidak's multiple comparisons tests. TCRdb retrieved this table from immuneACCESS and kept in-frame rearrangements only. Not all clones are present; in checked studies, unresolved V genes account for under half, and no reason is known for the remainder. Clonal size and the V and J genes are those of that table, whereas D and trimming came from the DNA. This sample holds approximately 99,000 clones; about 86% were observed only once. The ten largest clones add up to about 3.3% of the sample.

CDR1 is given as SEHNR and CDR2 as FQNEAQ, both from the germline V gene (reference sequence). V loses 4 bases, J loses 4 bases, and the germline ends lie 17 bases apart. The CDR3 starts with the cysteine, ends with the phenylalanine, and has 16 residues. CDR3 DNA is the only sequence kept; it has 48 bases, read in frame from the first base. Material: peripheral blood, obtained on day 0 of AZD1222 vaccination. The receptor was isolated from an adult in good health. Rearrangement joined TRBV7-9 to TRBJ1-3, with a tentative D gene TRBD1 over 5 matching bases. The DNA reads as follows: TGTGCCAGCAGCTACACCAGGGCCACTAAAGGAAACACCATATATTTT. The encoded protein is CASSYTRATKGNTIYF.